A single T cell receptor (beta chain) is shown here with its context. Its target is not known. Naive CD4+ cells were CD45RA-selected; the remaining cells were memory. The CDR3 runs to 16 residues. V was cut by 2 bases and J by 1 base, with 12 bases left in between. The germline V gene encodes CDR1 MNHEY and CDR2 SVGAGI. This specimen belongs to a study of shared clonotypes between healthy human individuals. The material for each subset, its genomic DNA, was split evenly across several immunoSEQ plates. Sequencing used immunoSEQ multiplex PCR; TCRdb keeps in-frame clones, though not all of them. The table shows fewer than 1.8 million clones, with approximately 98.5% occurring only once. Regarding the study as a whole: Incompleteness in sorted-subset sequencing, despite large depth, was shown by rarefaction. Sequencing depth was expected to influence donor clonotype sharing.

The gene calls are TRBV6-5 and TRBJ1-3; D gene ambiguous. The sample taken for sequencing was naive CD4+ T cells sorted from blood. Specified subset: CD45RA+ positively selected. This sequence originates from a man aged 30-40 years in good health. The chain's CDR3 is CASSYSSGNSGNTIYF. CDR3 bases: TGTGCCAGCAGTTACAGCTCCGGGAATTCTGGAAACACCATATATTTT.